The entry below describes one T cell receptor (beta chain). Its specificity is unknown. This record belongs to a study of shared clonotypes between healthy human individuals. Broader study findings: It was the few donors that limited the genetic and exposure-history diversity represented.

Per germline, CDR1 MNHEY and CDR2 SMNVEV (reference sequence). The CDR3 runs to 15 residues. V lost 5 bases and J lost 2; bases outside the gene matches: 3. Sorted subsets were amplified in replicate PCRs using around 200 ng DNA, some 31,000 T cell genomes. Sequencing was performed with immunoSEQ multiplex PCR; in TCRdb, only in-frame clones are kept and a portion is missing. The repertoire holds fewer than 1 million clones, with 96% as singletons. Positive CCR7 selection of CD45RO-negative cells yielded the naive CD8 cells, and terminally differentiated effector memory CD45RA+ cells were excluded. Sequencing used naive CD8+ T cells sorted from blood. The receptor's source is a man aged 30 to 39 in good health. This chain uses TRBV27 with TRBJ2-6, with 7 bases matching TRBD1. The CDR3 loop reads CASSPQGAGANVLTF. CDR3 coding DNA: TGTGCCAGCAGTCCTCAGGGGGCTGGGGCCAACGTCCTGACTTTC.